This T cell receptor beta chain came from a study of cytomegalovirus exposure and HLA in healthy donors. The study ran its PCR with 60 Vbeta and 13 Jbeta primers. Sequencing was performed with immunoSEQ multiplex PCR; in TCRdb, only in-frame clones are kept and a portion is missing. Altogether fewer than 120,000 clones are present, approximately 78% being singletons, with the ten largest covering under 1.5%. Study observations and caveats: Because they were indistinguishable, some V segments, including TRBV6-2 and TRBV6-3, were excluded.

A word on this clone: Its antigen is unidentified.

This CDR3 has 11 amino acids. Germline V gene lookup returns CDR1 GTSNPN and CDR2 SVGIG (reference sequence). V dropped 2 bases and J dropped 11 bases, with 12 bases sitting between them. J is TRBJ1-1 and V is TRBV30; a possible D gene is TRBD1 (6 bases). Material for sequencing was PBMCs. The TCR comes from a woman aged 25 to 39 in good health and CMV-seronegative. CDR3: CAWSLRGLAFF. The CDR3 nucleotides are TGTGCCTGGAGTTTAAGGGGGTTGGCTTTCTTT.